This T cell receptor beta chain was retrieved from a study of T cells after yellow fever vaccination. The CDR3 is 17 residues long. Looked up from germline, CDR1 is SEHNR and CDR2 is FQNEAQ (reference sequence). The germline V and J ends were trimmed by 4 bases and 6 bases, with 19 bases remaining between them. This clonotype was detected ten times or more. The antigen is unknown. Whole-study findings and limits: Most clones from primary vaccination were detected again post-booster (approximately 97% CD4, around 90% CD8). Sorted repertoires could include abundant contaminating clonotypes from bulk cells.

TCRdb reprocessed the 5' RACE reads with MiXCR, giving one entry per CDR3 protein. The sample lists some 340,000 distinct CDR3 sequences; approximately 4% were seen once. This TCR came from a man between 18 and 29 years old who received the YFV17D yellow fever vaccine. The J gene is TRBJ1-6, the V gene TRBV7-9, with D perhaps TRBD1 (5 bases). This sample comprised PBMCs, obtained 5 days after the yellow fever booster vaccination. This CDR3 reads CASSSLKFQGINSPLHF. CDR3 DNA sequence: TGTGCCAGCAGCTCACTCAAATTCCAGGGTATTAATTCACCCCTCCACTTT.